This TCR beta chain came from a study of cytomegalovirus exposure and HLA in healthy donors. CDR1 is MDHEN, CDR2 SYDVKM, per germline. This CDR3 is 13 amino acids long. V lost 6 bases and J lost 7, with 13 bases in between. Amplification used 60 Vbeta primers and 13 Jbeta primers. Generated by immunoSEQ multiplex PCR, the TCRdb table keeps only in-frame clones and is missing some. The sample has some 120,000 clones, 50% to 65% seen once. The rearrangement joins TRBV28 to TRBJ2-1; no clear D. Sequenced: PBMCs. This clonotype was sampled from a woman aged 35 to 49 in good health and CMV-seropositive. The DNA for the CDR3 is TGTGCCAGCAGACCGACTCCCAAAAATGAGCAGTTCTTC. Its protein is CASRPTPKNEQFF.